These 15 T cell receptor beta chains came from one sample sequenced in a study of shared clonotypes between healthy human individuals. TCRdb's table, derived via immunoSEQ multiplex PCR, lists solely in-frame clones and lacks some. The sample lists 780,000 or so clones; roughly 72% were seen once. The sample taken for sequencing was memory CD4+ T cells sorted from blood. Subset of the sample: CD45RA-negative fraction. The origin of the receptors is a woman in her twenties or thirties in good health.

CDR3 region: CASSGVWGKPSTDTQYF. The CDR3 nucleotides read TGTGCCAGCAGCGGGGTTTGGGGCAAACCTAGCACAGATACGCAGTATTTT. The gene calls are TRBV9 and TRBJ2-3; TRBD1 might be the D (5 bases). The V gene lost 3 bases and the J gene lost 0 bases, with 17 bases spanning the gap. Germline V CDR1 and CDR2: SGDLS, YYNGEE. This CDR3 is 17 amino acids long.

The gene calls are TRBV5-8 and TRBJ1-5; TRBD1 might be the D (5 bases). V was clipped by 4 bases and J by 4 bases, with 9 bases between them. The CDR3 runs 13 residues. The germline gives CDR1 SGHTS, CDR2 YDEGEE. This chain's CDR3 is CASSRDRNQPQHF. CDR3 in DNA: TGTGCCAGCAGCAGAGACAGAAATCAGCCCCAGCATTTT.

Here the CDR3 reads CASSLDRVHEQFF. Written as DNA, the CDR3 is TGTGCCAGCAGTTTGGACAGGGTCCATGAGCAGTTCTTC. The chain couples TRBV28 to TRBJ2-1; 8 bases map to TRBD1. There are 13 residues in the CDR3. The V segment lost 3 bases and the J segment 8 bases; nucleotides outside the gene matches: 3. CDR1 is MDHEN and CDR2 is SYDVKM in the germline V gene.

The table lists this clone with a count of one. The chain carries TRBV5-4 and TRBJ2-7, with D possibly being TRBD2 (5 bases). The CDR3 is made up of 14 amino acids. The V gene's germline CDR1 is SGHNT and CDR2 YYREEE (reference sequence). V was pared by 1 base and J by 3 bases, with 11 bases between. The CDR3 coding sequence is TGTGCCAGCAGCTTGAAAAGCGGTAACTACGAGCAGTACTTC. It translates to CASSLKSGNYEQYF.

This chain links TRBV6-4 with TRBJ2-7; 9 positions agree with TRBD2. The V and J ends lost 0 bases and 3 bases, in that order; junction bases with no gene match: 12. The germline gives CDR1 MRHNA, CDR2 SNTAGT. This CDR3 has 18 amino acids. The CDR3 coding sequence is TGTGCCAGCAGTGACTCGGCCTCAATAGCGGGAGCGGACTACGAGCAGTACTTC. This encodes CASSDSASIAGADYEQYF.

The chain employs TRBV11-2 and TRBJ2-4, with D unresolved. Looked up from germline, CDR1 is SGHAT and CDR2 is FQNNGV. V was pared by 1 base and J by 0 bases, with 10 bases between. The CDR3 spans 16 residues. The CDR3 nucleotides read TGTGCCAGCAGCTTAGGGGCCCTCCTAGCCAAAAACATTCAGTACTTC. Translated, it gives CASSLGALLAKNIQYF.

This clone was counted at least ten times. The V and J genes are TRBV19 and TRBJ1-1; the D is unclear. Germline V CDR1 and CDR2: LNHDA, SQIVND (reference sequence). This CDR3 has 14 residues. V gave up 2 bases and J gave up 3 bases, with 10 bases separating them. CDR3 loop: CASSIFGPDTEAFF. Written as DNA, the CDR3 is TGTGCCAGTAGTATATTCGGCCCCGACACTGAAGCTTTCTTT.

The chain has TRBV11-2 and TRBJ2-2; D not resolved. CDR1 is SGHAT and CDR2 is FQNNGV in the germline V gene. The CDR3 covers 15 residues. Trimming pared 3 bases from V and 1 base from J, leaving 9 bases between. The CDR3 sequence: CASSLYAQNTGELFF. In nucleotides, the CDR3 is TGTGCCAGCAGCTTGTATGCGCAGAACACCGGGGAGCTGTTTTTT. Combining the CDR3 with reference TRBV11-2 and TRBJ2-2 gives the whole variable domain EAGVAQSPRYKIIEKRQSVAFWCNPISGHATLYWYQQILGQGPKLLIQFQNNGVVDDSQLPKDRFSAERLKGVDSTLKIQPAKLEDSAVYLCASSLYAQNTGELFFGEGSRLTVL.

This clone was seen just once. The gene calls are TRBV7-6 and TRBJ1-5; D perhaps matches TRBD1 (6 bases). The CDR3 is 12 amino acids. CDR1 is SGHVS, CDR2 FNYEAQ, per germline. Trimming pared 5 bases from V and 4 bases from J, leaving 6 bases between. The CDR3 here is CASSTGNQPQHF. The CDR3 DNA reads as TGTGCCAGCAGCACAGGGAATCAGCCCCAGCATTTT. The variable domain in full, completed from reference TRBV7-6 and TRBJ1-5, reads GAGVSQSPRYKVTKRGQDVALRCDPISGHVSLYWYRQALGQGPEFLTYFNYEAQQDKSGLPNDRFSAERPEGSISTLTIQRTEQRDSAMYRCASSTGNQPQHFGDGTRLSIL.

The V call is TRBV2, the J call TRBJ1-1; D gene uncertain. Germline assignment: CDR1 SNHLY and CDR2 FYNNEI. V lost 7 bases to trimming and J lost 1 base, with 13 bases between them. The CDR3 covers 14 residues. The CDR3 nucleotides read TGTGCCAGCACCCGGACGAATTCGAACACTGAAGCTTTCTTT. This encodes CASTRTNSNTEAFF.

The chain employs TRBV19 and TRBJ1-5; TRBD1 matches 9 bases. Per germline, CDR1 LNHDA and CDR2 SQIVND (reference sequence). Unmatched junction bases numbered 4, after V lost 6 bases and J lost 1 base. CDR3 length: 15 residues. The CDR3 spells CASSAGQGSNQPQHF. The CDR3, as DNA: TGTGCCAGTAGCGCGGGACAGGGCAGCAATCAGCCCCAGCATTTT.

This clone was seen a few times. The V and J genes are TRBV18 and TRBJ2-3; perhaps TRBD2 as D (5 bases). The germline V and J ends were trimmed by 1 base and 3 bases, with 8 bases remaining between them. Looked up from germline, CDR1 is KGHSH and CDR2 is LQKENI. The CDR3 runs 14 residues. DNA for the CDR3: TGTGCCAGCTCACCACGGGAGACTACAGATACGCAGTATTTT. This translates into CASSPRETTDTQYF.

This chain uses TRBV10-2 with TRBJ1-2; tentative D call: TRBD1 (6 bases). The V end was cut by 0 bases, the J end by 4 bases, with 18 bases between. CDR1 and CDR2 (germline): WSHSY, SAAADI. This CDR3 is 17 amino acids long. As DNA, the CDR3 is TGCGCCAGCAGTGAGTCGGGCCGATGGGGGGCGATCTATGGCTACACCTTC. Translated: CASSESGRWGAIYGYTF.

The chain combines TRBV10-3 with TRBJ2-7, with 10 bases fitting TRBD2. Trimming cost V 6 bases and J 5 bases; bases outside gene matches: 7. This CDR3 has 14 residues. Per germline, CDR1 ENHRY and CDR2 SYGVKD. DNA for the CDR3: TGTGCCATCAGCTTGCTAGCGGGAGACAACGAGCAGTACTTC. Protein sequence: CAISLLAGDNEQYF.

In regard to this clone: Since a much larger clone is just one base distant, this may be a read error. This chain connects TRBV5-1 to TRBJ2-7, with 10 bases matching TRBD2. The CDR3 spans 14 residues. In germline, CDR1 is SGHRS, CDR2 YFSETQ. V gave up 1 base and J gave up 2 bases; unmatched junction bases: 0. The CDR3 DNA follows: TGCGCCAGCAGCTTGACTAGCGGGACCTACGAGCAGTACTTC. Translated: CASSLTSGTYEQYF.